Below are 21 T cell receptor beta chains sequenced from a single sample in a study of blood T cells in healthy people across ages. Primed by a sample-barcoded 5' primer and a J-beta primer mix, a second PCR proceeded for 7 to 11 cycles. TCRdb processed the 5' RACE reads anew with MiXCR; each CDR3 protein has one entry. This sample has hundreds of thousands of distinct CDR3 sequences, with about 30% found just once. What was sequenced was blood. The receptors were sampled from a woman of 80 years or more in good health.

The sample holds many counts of this clonotype. V is TRBV20-1 and J is TRBJ2-7; D unresolved. Trimming took 5 bases from V and 3 from J, leaving 11 bases between them. This CDR3 comprises 12 residues. Per germline, CDR1 DFQATT and CDR2 SNEGSKA (reference sequence). The CDR3 sequence is CSASLNLYEQYF. CDR3 sequence (DNA): TGCAGTGCTTCCCTAAACCTCTACGAGCAGTACTTC.

J is TRBJ2-1 and V is TRBV20-1, with 9 positions matching TRBD2. The CDR3 covers 15 residues. In germline, CDR1 is DFQATT, CDR2 SNEGSKA (reference sequence). The V segment lost 0 bases and the J segment 12 bases; nucleotides outside the gene matches: 12. Here the CDR3 reads CSARDARTSDKRQFF. In DNA form, the CDR3 reads TGCAGTGCTAGAGATGCACGGACTAGCGACAAACGGCAGTTCTTC.

Ten or more counts support this clonotype. This chain joins TRBV5-5 and TRBJ2-7, with D perhaps TRBD1 (7 bases). Germline V CDR1 and CDR2: SGHKS, YYEKEE (reference sequence). V gave up 4 bases and J gave up 4 bases, with 12 bases separating them. The CDR3 consists of 13 residues. The CDR3: CASSVGGQYEQYF. The DNA of the CDR3 is TGTGCCAGCAGCGTGGGGGGACAGTACGAGCAGTACTTC. Full variable domain (outside the CDR3, taken from reference TRBV5-5 and TRBJ2-7): DAGVTQSPTHLIKTRGQQVTLRCSPISGHKSVSWYQQVLGQGPQFIFQYYEKEERGRGNFPDRFSARQFPNYSSELNVNALLLGDSALYLCASSVGGQYEQYFGPGTRLTVT.

This clonotype was picked up many times. The V and J genes are TRBV7-2 and TRBJ2-1; 7 bases agree with TRBD1. The V and J ends lost 3 bases and 8 bases, in that order; junction bases with no gene match: 10. CDR3 length equals 15 residues. Germline CDR1 is SGHTA and CDR2 is FQGNSA. CDR3 protein: CASSLMLGGADEQFF. CDR3 nucleotide sequence: TGTGCCAGCAGCTTGATGCTAGGGGGCGCGGATGAGCAGTTCTTC.

This clonotype was counted ten times or more. This chain connects TRBV20-1 to TRBJ1-2; D gene unclear. Trimming removed 5 bases at V and 0 bases at J, with 7 bases between. This CDR3 region has 12 residues. The V gene's germline CDR1 is DFQATT and CDR2 SNEGSKA (reference sequence). The CDR3 is CSAGSTNYGYTF. DNA for the CDR3: TGCAGTGCTGGCAGTACTAACTATGGCTACACCTTC.

This clonotype came up many times. Being one base from a much bigger clone, this may be a read error. V is TRBV12-5 and J is TRBJ2-5, with 10 nucleotides matching TRBD2. The CDR3 sequence is 16 residues long. Germline trimming cut 5 bases from V and 11 bases from J; bases unmatched to any gene: 17. The germline V gene encodes CDR1 LGHNT and CDR2 FRNRAP. In DNA form, the CDR3 reads TGTGCTAGTGGTCCCGACAAAAGCGGGGGGGCTAATGAGCAGTACTTC. It encodes CASGPDKSGGANEQYF.

J is TRBJ1-5 and V is TRBV2; TRBD1 is a possible D gene (6 bases). This CDR3 comprises 14 residues. Germline-derived CDR1 and CDR2 are SNHLY and FYNNEI. The V end lost 4 bases, the J end lost 6 bases, and 13 bases lay between the germline ends. The DNA for the CDR3 is TGTGCCAGCAGTGGTGGACAGAGGAGTCAGCCCCAGCATTTT. It encodes CASSGGQRSQPQHF.

This clonotype has only a few counts. The chain is built from TRBV20-1 and TRBJ1-2, with 8 bases fitting TRBD1. The ends lost 4 bases at V and 4 bases at J; junction bases unmatched: 2. Germline values: CDR1 DFQATT, CDR2 SNEGSKA (reference sequence). The CDR3 totals 12 residues. CDR3 in amino acids: CSATDRVYGYTF. The CDR3, as DNA: TGCAGTGCTACGGACAGGGTCTATGGCTACACCTTC.

The chain couples TRBV30 to TRBJ1-4; D unclear. This CDR3 has 13 residues. Germline V gene data show CDR1 as GTSNPN and CDR2 as SVGIG (reference sequence). Trimming removed 4 bases from V and 7 bases from J, with 13 bases in between. The DNA of the CDR3 is TGTGCCTGGAAACAAGGGCGGGGTGAAAAACTGTTTTTT. Protein: CAWKQGRGEKLFF.

This clonotype has a handful of counts. A much larger clone differs from this one at a single base, so this may be a read error. V gene TRBV4-3 combines with J gene TRBJ2-4; perhaps D is TRBD1 or TRBD2 (5 bases each). The J call may be in error: the DNA end matches TRBJ2-7 better. This CDR3 has 15 residues. Germline V CDR1 and CDR2: LGHNA, YSLEER. The CDR3 here is CASSRLRGGSYEQYF. Written as DNA, the CDR3 is TGCGCCAGCAGCCGACTCCGGGGCGGATCCTACGAGCAGTACTTC.

As to this clonotype: Possible read error: a much larger clone is one base away. This chain uses TRBV15 with TRBJ2-6; TRBD1 might be the D (6 bases). Germline lookup yields CDR1 LNHNV and CDR2 YYDKDF (reference sequence). The CDR3 contains 17 residues. The CDR3 loop reads CATSAQKRQAGANVRTF. The CDR3, as DNA: TGTGCCACCAGCGCCCAGAAAAGACAGGCTGGGGCCAACGTCCGGACTTTC.

This clonotype was picked up many times. The chain joins TRBV30 to TRBJ1-2; D ambiguous. Germline loops: CDR1 GTSNPN, CDR2 SVGIG (reference sequence). Between the trimmed V and J ends, which lost 1 base and 4 bases, there was a span of 16 bases. This CDR3 is 15 amino acids long. CDR3 DNA: TGTGCCTGGAGTGCCCTACGCGAAGCTCTCTATGGCTACACCTTC. It codes for CAWSALREALYGYTF.

This clonotype was recorded at least ten times. It may be a read error: a sequence one base away is much more abundant. The rearrangement uses TRBV14 and TRBJ2-7, with D unclear. Germline lookup yields CDR1 SGHDN and CDR2 FVKESK. The V end was cut by 6 bases, the J end by 3 bases, with 6 bases between. The CDR3 length is 11 residues. In nucleotides, the CDR3 is TGTGCCAGCAGTGGGTTCTACGAGCAGTACTTC. As protein: CASSGFYEQYF.

The rearrangement joins TRBV12-3 or TRBV12-4 to TRBJ1-1, with a possible D match to TRBD1 (6 bases). The CDR3 is 14 amino acids. Trimming took off 5 bases at V and 2 bases at J, with 12 bases between the two ends. The CDR3 reads CASSAGTINTEAFF. CDR3 DNA: TGTGCCAGCAGTGCCGGGACAATTAACACTGAAGCTTTCTTT.

The rearrangement uses TRBV20-1 and TRBJ2-1; TRBD2 matches at 14 bases. The CDR3 is 18 residues long. The junction had 8 bases not matched to a gene; V was cut back by 3 bases and J by 1 base. The V gene's germline CDR1 is DFQATT and CDR2 SNEGSKA (reference sequence). As DNA, the CDR3 is TGCAGTGCTAGCGGGGGACTAGCGGGGGAAATTTCCTACAATGAGCAGTTCTTC. It codes for CSASGGLAGEISYNEQFF.

This chain connects TRBV2 to TRBJ1-1; no reliable D call. The germline gives CDR1 SNHLY, CDR2 FYNNEI. The V end was cut by 6 bases, the J end by 12 bases, with 11 bases between. This CDR3 is built from 10 residues. Written as DNA, the CDR3 is TGTGCCAGCAGCTCAAGTGGGACTTTCTTT. Protein: CASSSSGTFF.

The table lists this clonotype with many counts. The rearrangement joins TRBV19 to TRBJ2-4; the D gene is possibly TRBD2 (7 bases). The ends were cut back, 5 bases at V and 5 bases at J, with 13 bases in the middle. This CDR3 region has 14 residues. Germline lookup yields CDR1 LNHDA and CDR2 SQIVND (reference sequence). CDR3 protein: CASSRRGQENIQYF. Written as DNA, the CDR3 is TGTGCCAGTAGTCGGCGGGGGCAGGAAAACATTCAGTACTTC. The full variable domain, in which reference TRBV19 and TRBJ2-4 provide the parts outside the CDR3, is DGGITQSPKYLFRKEGQNVTLSCEQNLNHDAMYWYRQDPGQGLRLIYYSQIVNDFQKGDIAEGYSVSREKKESFPLTVTSAQKNPTAFYLCASSRRGQENIQYFGAGTRLSVL.

This clonotype is a singleton in its sample. One junction end does not reproduce the germline sequence, and a read error may be involved. The CDR3 sequence is CAGSEARVKVEKLFF. As DNA, the CDR3 is TGTGCCGGCAGCGAAGCGAGGGTCAAGGTCGAAAAACTGTTTTTT. The rearrangement joins TRBV7-2 to TRBJ1-4; D remains ambiguous. Germline CDR1 reads SGHTA; CDR2 reads FQGNSA. CDR3 length: 15 amino acids. The full variable domain, with the rest looked up from reference TRBV7-2 and TRBJ1-4, is GAGVSQSPSNKVTEKGKDVELRCDPISGHTALYWYRQSLGQGLEFLIYFQGNSAPDKSGLPSDRFSAERTGGSVSTLTIQRTQQEDSAVYLCAGSEARVKVEKLFFGSGTQLSVL.

The V gene is TRBV5-6, the J gene TRBJ1-5, with 10 nucleotides matching TRBD1. This CDR3 has 16 amino acids. CDR1 and CDR2 from the germline V gene are SGHDT and YYEEEE. Germline trimming cut 3 bases from V and 3 bases from J; bases unmatched to any gene: 6. The CDR3 DNA is TGTGCCAGCAGCTCGGGGACAGGGGCCAACAATCAGCCCCAGCATTTT. Translation: CASSSGTGANNQPQHF.

This chain links TRBV6-6 with TRBJ1-1; D is undetermined. The germline V gene has CDR1 MNHNY and CDR2 SVGAGI (reference sequence). The CDR3 sequence is 14 residues long. Trimming removed 2 bases from V and 4 bases from J, with 11 bases in between. The CDR3 loop reads CASSYTEQSTEAFF. The CDR3 DNA follows: TGTGCCAGCAGTTACACGGAGCAGAGCACTGAAGCTTTCTTT.

The chain links TRBV2 to TRBJ2-2; D is perhaps TRBD2 (6 bases). V lost 8 bases, J lost 4 bases, and 17 bases lay in between. This CDR3 comprises 15 residues. Germline-derived CDR1 and CDR2 are SNHLY and FYNNEI. Here the CDR3 reads CASAWRRGTTGELFF. The CDR3 nucleotides are TGTGCCAGCGCATGGCGGAGGGGAACCACCGGGGAGCTGTTTTTT.